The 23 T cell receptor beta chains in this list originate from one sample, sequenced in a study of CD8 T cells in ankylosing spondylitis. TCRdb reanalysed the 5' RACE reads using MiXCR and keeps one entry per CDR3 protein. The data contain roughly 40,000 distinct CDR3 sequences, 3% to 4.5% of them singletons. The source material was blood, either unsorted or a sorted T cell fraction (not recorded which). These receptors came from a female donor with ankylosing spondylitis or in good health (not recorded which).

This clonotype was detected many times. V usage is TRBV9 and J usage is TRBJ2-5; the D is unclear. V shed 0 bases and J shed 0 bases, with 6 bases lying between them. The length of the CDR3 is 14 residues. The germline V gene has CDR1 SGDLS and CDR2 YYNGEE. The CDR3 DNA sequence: TGTGCCAGCAGCGTAGTCGGAGACCAAGAGACCCAGTACTTC. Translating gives CASSVVGDQETQYF.

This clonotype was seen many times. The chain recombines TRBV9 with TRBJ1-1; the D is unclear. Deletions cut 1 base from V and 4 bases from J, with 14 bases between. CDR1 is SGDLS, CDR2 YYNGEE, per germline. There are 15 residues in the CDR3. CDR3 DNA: TGTGCCAGCAGCGTATATGGAGGGCCGAGCACTGAAGCTTTCTTT. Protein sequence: CASSVYGGPSTEAFF.

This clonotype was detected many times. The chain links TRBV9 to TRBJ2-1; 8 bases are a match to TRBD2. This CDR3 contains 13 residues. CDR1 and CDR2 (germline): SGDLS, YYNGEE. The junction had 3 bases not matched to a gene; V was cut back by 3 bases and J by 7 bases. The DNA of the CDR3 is TGTGCCAGCAGCGCGGGGGGGGGGAATGAGCAGTTCTTC. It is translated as CASSAGGGNEQFF.

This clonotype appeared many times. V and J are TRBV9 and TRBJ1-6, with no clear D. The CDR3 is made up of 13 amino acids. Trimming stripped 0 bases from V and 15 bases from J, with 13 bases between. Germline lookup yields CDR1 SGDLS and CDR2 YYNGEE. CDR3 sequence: CASSVGLTPRLHF. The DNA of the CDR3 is TGTGCCAGCAGCGTAGGTCTCACCCCACGCCTCCACTTT.

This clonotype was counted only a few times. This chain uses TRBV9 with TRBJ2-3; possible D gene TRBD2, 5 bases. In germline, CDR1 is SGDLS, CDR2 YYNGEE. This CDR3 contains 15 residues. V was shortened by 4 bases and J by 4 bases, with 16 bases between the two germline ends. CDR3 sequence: CASSQLGSGADTQYF. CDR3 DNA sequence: TGTGCCAGCAGCCAACTAGGGTCAGGTGCAGATACGCAGTATTTT.

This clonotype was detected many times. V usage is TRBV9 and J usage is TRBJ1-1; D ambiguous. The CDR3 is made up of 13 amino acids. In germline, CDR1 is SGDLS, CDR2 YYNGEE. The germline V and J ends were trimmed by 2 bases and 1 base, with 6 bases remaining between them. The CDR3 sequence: CASSVSANTEAFF. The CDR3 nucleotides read TGTGCCAGCAGCGTCTCGGCGAACACTGAAGCTTTCTTT.

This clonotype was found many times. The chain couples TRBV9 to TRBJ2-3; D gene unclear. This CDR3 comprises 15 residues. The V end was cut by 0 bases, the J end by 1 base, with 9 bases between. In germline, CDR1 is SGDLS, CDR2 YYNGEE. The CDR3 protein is CASSVGPQGTDTQYF. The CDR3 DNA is TGTGCCAGCAGCGTAGGGCCCCAAGGCACAGATACGCAGTATTTT.

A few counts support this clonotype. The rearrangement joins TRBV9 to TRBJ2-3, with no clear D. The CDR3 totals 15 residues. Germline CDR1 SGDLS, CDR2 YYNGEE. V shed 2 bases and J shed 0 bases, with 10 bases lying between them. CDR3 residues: CASSVSLESTDTQYF. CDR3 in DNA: TGTGCCAGCAGCGTGTCTCTAGAGAGCACAGATACGCAGTATTTT.

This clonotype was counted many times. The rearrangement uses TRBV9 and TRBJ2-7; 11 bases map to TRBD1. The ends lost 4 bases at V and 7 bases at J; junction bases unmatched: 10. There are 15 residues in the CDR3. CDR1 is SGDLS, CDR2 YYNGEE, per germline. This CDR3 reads CASSLDGQGAREQYF. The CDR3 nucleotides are TGTGCCAGCAGCTTAGACGGACAGGGGGCGCGAGAGCAGTACTTC.

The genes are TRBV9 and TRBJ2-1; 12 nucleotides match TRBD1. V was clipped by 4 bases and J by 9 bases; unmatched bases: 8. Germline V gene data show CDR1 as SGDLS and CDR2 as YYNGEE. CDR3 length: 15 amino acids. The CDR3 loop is CASSLTGTGGFEQFF. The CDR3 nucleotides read TGTGCCAGCAGCCTTACCGGGACAGGGGGCTTTGAGCAGTTCTTC.

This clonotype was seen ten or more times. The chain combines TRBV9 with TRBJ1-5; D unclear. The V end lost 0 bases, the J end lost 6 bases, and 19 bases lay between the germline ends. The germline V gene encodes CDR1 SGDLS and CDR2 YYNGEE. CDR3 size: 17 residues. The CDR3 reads CASSVGPTSAYGQPQHF. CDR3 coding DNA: TGTGCCAGCAGCGTAGGCCCTACATCCGCTTACGGTCAGCCCCAGCATTTT.

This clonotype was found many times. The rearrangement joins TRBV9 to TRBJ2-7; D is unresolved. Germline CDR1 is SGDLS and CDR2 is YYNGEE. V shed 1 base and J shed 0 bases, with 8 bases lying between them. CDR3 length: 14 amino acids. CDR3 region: CASSVNGNSYEQYF. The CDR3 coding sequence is TGTGCCAGCAGCGTAAACGGAAACTCCTACGAGCAGTACTTC.

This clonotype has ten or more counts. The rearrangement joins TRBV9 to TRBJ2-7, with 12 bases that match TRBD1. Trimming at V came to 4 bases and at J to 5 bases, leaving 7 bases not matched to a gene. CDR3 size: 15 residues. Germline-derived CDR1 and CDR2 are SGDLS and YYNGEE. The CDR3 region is CASSPGTGGAHEQYF. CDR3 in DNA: TGTGCCAGCAGCCCTGGGACAGGGGGCGCCCACGAGCAGTACTTC.

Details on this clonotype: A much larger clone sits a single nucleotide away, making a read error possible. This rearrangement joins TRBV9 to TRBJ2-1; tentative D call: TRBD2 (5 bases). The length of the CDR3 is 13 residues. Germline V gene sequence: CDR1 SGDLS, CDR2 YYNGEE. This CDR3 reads CASGRRGMNDQFF. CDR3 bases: TGTGCCAGCGGACGACGGGGTATGAATGACCAGTTCTTC.

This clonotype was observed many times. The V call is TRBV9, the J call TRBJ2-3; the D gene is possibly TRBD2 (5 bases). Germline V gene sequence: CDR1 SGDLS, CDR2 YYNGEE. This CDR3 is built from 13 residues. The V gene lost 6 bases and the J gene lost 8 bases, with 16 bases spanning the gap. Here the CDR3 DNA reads TGTGCCAGCACCACCGATGAGGCGGGTACGCAGTATTTT. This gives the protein CASTTDEAGTQYF.

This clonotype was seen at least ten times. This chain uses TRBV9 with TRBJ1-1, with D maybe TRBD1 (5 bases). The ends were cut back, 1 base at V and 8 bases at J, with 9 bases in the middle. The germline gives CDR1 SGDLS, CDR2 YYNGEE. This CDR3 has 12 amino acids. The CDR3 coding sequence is TGTGCCAGCAGCGTAACGGGACGGGAAGCTTTCTTT. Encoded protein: CASSVTGREAFF.

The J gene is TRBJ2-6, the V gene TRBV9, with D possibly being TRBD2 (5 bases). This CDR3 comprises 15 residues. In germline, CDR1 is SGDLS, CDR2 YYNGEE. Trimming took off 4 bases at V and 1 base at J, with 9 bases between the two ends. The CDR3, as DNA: TGTGCCAGCAGCTTCACGGGGTCTGGGGCCAACGTCCTGACTTTC. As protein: CASSFTGSGANVLTF.

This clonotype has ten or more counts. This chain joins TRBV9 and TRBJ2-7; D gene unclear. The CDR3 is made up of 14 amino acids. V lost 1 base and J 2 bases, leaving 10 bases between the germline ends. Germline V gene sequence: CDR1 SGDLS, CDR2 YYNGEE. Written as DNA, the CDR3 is TGTGCCAGCAGCGTAAGTGTCAGTACCTACGAGCAGTACTTC. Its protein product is CASSVSVSTYEQYF.

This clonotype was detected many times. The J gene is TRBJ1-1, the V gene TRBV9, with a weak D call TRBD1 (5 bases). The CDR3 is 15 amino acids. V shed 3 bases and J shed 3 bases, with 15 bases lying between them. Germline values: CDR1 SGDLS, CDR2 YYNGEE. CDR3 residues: CASSAIDIGDTEAFF. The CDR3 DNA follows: TGTGCCAGCAGCGCGATTGACATAGGGGACACTGAAGCTTTCTTT. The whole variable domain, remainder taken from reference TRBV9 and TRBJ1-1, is DSGVTQTPKHLITATGQRVTLRCSPRSGDLSVYWYQQSLDQGLQFLIQYYNGEERAKGNILERFSAQQFPDLHSELNLSSLELGDSALYFCASSAIDIGDTEAFFGQGTRLTVV.

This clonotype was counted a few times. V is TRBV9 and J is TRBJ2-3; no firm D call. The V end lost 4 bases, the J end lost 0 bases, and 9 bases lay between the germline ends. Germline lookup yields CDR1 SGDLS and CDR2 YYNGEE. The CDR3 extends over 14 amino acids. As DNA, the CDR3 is TGTGCCAGCAGCCCACCCGGGAGCACAGATACGCAGTATTTT. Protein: CASSPPGSTDTQYF. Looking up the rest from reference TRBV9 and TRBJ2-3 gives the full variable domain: DSGVTQTPKHLITATGQRVTLRCSPRSGDLSVYWYQQSLDQGLQFLIQYYNGEERAKGNILERFSAQQFPDLHSELNLSSLELGDSALYFCASSPPGSTDTQYFGPGTRLTVL.

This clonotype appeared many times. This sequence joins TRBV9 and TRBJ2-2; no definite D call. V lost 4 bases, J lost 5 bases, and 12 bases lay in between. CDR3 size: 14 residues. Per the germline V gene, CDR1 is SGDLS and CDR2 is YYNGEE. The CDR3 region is CASSTRWGTGELFF. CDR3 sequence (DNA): TGTGCCAGCAGCACCCGTTGGGGAACCGGGGAGCTGTTTTTT.

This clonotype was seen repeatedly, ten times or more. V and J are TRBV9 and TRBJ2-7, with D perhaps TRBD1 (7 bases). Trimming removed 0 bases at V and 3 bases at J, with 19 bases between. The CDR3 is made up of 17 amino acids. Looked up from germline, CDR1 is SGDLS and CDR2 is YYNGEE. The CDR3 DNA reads TGTGCCAGCAGCGTAGGTGGAGGGGGCGCCTCCTACTACGAGCAGTACTTC. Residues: CASSVGGGGASYYEQYF.

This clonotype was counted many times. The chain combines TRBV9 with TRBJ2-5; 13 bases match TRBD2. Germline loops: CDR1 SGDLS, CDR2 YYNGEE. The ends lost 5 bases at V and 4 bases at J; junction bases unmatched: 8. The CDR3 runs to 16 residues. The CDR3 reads CASSVTSGGRGETQYF. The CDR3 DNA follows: TGTGCCAGCAGTGTGACTAGCGGGGGGCGGGGAGAGACCCAGTACTTC.